This T cell receptor (beta chain) was identified in a study of cytomegalovirus exposure and HLA in healthy donors. Study-level results: Trimming of TCR beta V- and J-genes showed a link, identified in a later analysis, to a missense DCLRE1C variant. Generally TCR sequences proved uncommon, though certain public TCRs appeared in numerous donors. The authors assumed roughly uniform sequencing depth across donors for presence/absence analyses. Most TCR beta V segments were productive about 90% or about 30% of the time in an earlier analysis.

As to this clone: Its antigen is undetermined.

Primers for the PCR totalled 60 Vbeta and 13 Jbeta. Some clones are missing from TCRdb's copy, which holds only in-frame ones; the method was immunoSEQ multiplex PCR. The table shows around 150,000 clones, with around 63% occurring only once. J gave up 0 bases and V 4 bases, and 3 bases lay outside the gene matches. There are 13 residues in the CDR3. CDR1 and CDR2 from the germline V gene are SQVTM and ANQGSEA. V and J are TRBV29-1 and TRBJ2-7, with 7 bases lining up with TRBD2. This receptor was taken from a human donor in good health. The specimen was PBMCs. The CDR3 protein is CSVGSGLSYEQYF. For the CDR3, the DNA is TGCAGCGTTGGTAGCGGGCTCTCCTACGAGCAGTACTTC.